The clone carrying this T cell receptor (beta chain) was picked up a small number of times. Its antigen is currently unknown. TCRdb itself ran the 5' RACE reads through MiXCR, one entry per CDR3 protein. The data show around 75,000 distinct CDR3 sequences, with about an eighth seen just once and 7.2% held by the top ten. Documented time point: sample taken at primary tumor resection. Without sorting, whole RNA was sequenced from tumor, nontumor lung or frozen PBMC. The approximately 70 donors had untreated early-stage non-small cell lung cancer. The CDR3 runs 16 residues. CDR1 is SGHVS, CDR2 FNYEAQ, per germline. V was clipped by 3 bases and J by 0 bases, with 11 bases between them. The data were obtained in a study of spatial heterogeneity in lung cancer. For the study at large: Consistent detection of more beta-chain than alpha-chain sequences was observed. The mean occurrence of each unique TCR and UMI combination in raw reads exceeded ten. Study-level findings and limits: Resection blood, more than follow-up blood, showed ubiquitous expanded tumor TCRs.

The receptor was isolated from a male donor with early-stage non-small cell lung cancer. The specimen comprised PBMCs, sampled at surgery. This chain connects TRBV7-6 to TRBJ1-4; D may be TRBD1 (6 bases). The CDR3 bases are TGTGCCAGCAGCTTCGGGACACCCTCAACTAATGAAAAACTGTTTTTT. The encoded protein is CASSFGTPSTNEKLFF.